The rows below give T cell receptor beta chains drawn from one sample of a study of blood T cell repertoires in COVID-19. Clones were read by immunoSEQ multiplex PCR, and TCRdb kept only the in-frame ones, dropping some. This table has 95,000 to 100,000 clones, approximately 84% appearing once. The sequencing sample was made of peripheral blood. Every receptor here comes from a woman between 55 and 75 years old with acute or convalescent COVID-19. CDR3s include the opening cysteine and the closing phenylalanine or tryptophan. The order of the fields is clone size, V gene, J gene, D gene, CDR3 protein, CDR3 DNA. A D gene is named only where the DNA matches it firmly. Rows give clone size only sometimes, using once, few, many, or a class for an expanded clone.

-,TRBV7-7,TRBJ2-1,-,CASSLSTDNEQFF,TGTGCTAGCAGCTTGTCTACTGACAATGAGCAGTTCTTC
-,TRBV19,TRBJ1-1,-,CASSRTVNTEAFF,TGTGCCAGTAGTAGGACAGTGAACACTGAAGCTTTCTTT
-,TRBV7-2,TRBJ1-3,-,CASSLGNSGNTIYF,TGTGCCAGCAGCTTAGGGAACAGTGGAAACACCATATATTTT
-,TRBV19,TRBJ1-6,-,CASSLNSGGNSPLHF,TGTGCCAGTAGTCTCAATTCGGGGGGCAATTCACCCCTCCACTTT
-,TRBV3-1/TRBV3-2,TRBJ1-5,-,CASSQGVSGNQPQHF,TGTGCCAGCAGCCAAGGCGTTTCAGGGAATCAGCCCCAGCATTTT
-,TRBV28,TRBJ2-4,TRBD1,CASSRQGMGKNIQYF,TGTGCCAGCAGTCGACAGGGGATGGGCAAAAACATTCAGTACTTC
once,TRBV6-6,TRBJ1-1,-,CASSFRHGTEAFF,TGTGCCAGCAGTTTCCGACATGGCACTGAAGCTTTCTTT
-,TRBV6-5,TRBJ2-7,TRBD2,CASSYPTSGAYEQYF,TGTGCCAGCAGTTACCCGACTAGCGGGGCCTACGAGCAGTACTTC
-,TRBV19,TRBJ2-7,-,CASSSTGATYEQYF,TGTGCCAGTAGTTCCACAGGAGCAACCTACGAGCAGTACTTC
-,TRBV19,TRBJ1-2,TRBD1,CASSMGQANYGYTF,TGTGCCAGTAGTATGGGACAGGCAAACTATGGCTACACCTTC
once,TRBV4-1,TRBJ2-1,-,CASSQVRLGVNEQFF,TGCGCCAGCAGCCAAGTCCGACTAGGAGTCAATGAGCAGTTCTTC
-,TRBV2,TRBJ1-2,-,CASSDVGRVYGYTF,TGTGCCAGCAGTGATGTAGGCAGGGTCTATGGCTACACCTTC
-,TRBV23-1,TRBJ1-5,TRBD1,CASSQSGQGGNQPQHF,TGCGCCAGCAGTCAATCGGGACAGGGAGGCAATCAGCCCCAGCATTTT
-,TRBV3-1/TRBV3-2,TRBJ2-2,TRBD2,CASSLGTSGGSGELFF,TGTGCCAGCAGCCTTGGGACTAGCGGGGGAAGCGGGGAGCTGTTTTTT
-,TRBV6-5,TRBJ1-1,-,CASSYSRGQEAFF,TGTGCCAGCAGTTACTCTAGAGGACAGGAAGCTTTCTTT
-,TRBV29-1,TRBJ2-3,-,CSVVWGGTDTQYF,TGCAGCGTTGTATGGGGGGGCACAGATACGCAGTATTTT
-,TRBV28,TRBJ1-5,TRBD1,CASSSGTGKQPQHF,TGTGCCAGCAGTTCGGGGACAGGGAAGCAGCCCCAGCATTTT
-,TRBV30,TRBJ2-6,-,CAWDRHSGANVLTF,TGTGCCTGGGACAGACACTCTGGGGCCAACGTCCTGACTTTC
-,TRBV7-3,TRBJ2-5,TRBD2,CASSPRLAGGPETQYF,TGTGCCAGCAGCCCCCGACTAGCGGGGGGCCCAGAGACCCAGTACTTC
-,TRBV7-8,TRBJ1-1,TRBD1,CASSFSGGRGDTEAFF,TGTGCCAGCAGCTTCTCAGGGGGCAGGGGGGACACTGAAGCTTTCTTT
-,TRBV3-1/TRBV3-2,TRBJ1-2,TRBD1,CASSQGQGRGHYGYTF,TGTGCCAGCAGCCAAGGACAGGGCAGGGGGCATTATGGCTACACCTTC
-,TRBV12-3/TRBV12-4,TRBJ1-2,TRBD1,CASSSRQGYGYTF,TGTGCCAGCAGTTCCCGACAGGGTTATGGCTACACCTTC
-,TRBV5-1,TRBJ1-4,-,CASSPGGGTNEKLFF,TGCGCCAGCAGCCCGGGTGGGGGGACTAATGAAAAACTGTTTTTT
-,TRBV19,TRBJ1-1,TRBD1,CASSKKTGGDEAFF,TGTGCCAGTAGTAAGAAAACAGGGGGCGATGAAGCTTTCTTT
-,TRBV10-1,TRBJ1-4,-,CASSERGREEKLFF,TGCGCCAGCAGTGAGAGGGGGAGAGAGGAAAAACTGTTTTTT
-,TRBV3-1/TRBV3-2,TRBJ2-7,TRBD1,CASRLQGFSEQYF,TGTGCCAGCAGGCTACAGGGGTTTAGCGAGCAGTACTTC
-,TRBV27,TRBJ2-1,-,CASRLYNEQFF,TGTGCCAGCAGGCTATACAATGAGCAGTTCTTC
-,TRBV24-1,TRBJ2-1,TRBD2,CATAATAGGLSEQFF,TGTGCCACCGCTGCTACAGCGGGGGGGCTCAGTGAGCAGTTCTTC
-,TRBV27,TRBJ2-3,TRBD2,CASSLRGASGGGTDTQYF,TGTGCCAGCAGTTTACGGGGGGCTAGCGGGGGTGGCACAGATACGCAGTATTTT
-,TRBV30,TRBJ1-2,TRBD1,CACRGQGDYGYTF,TGTGCCTGCCGGGGACAGGGCGACTATGGCTACACCTTC
once,TRBV7-8,TRBJ2-3,TRBD2,CASSLGAGGRGDTQYF,TGTGCCAGCAGCTTAGGAGCGGGGGGCCGGGGGGATACGCAGTATTTT
-,TRBV12-5,TRBJ2-7,-,CASGLRGSYEQYF,TGTGCTAGTGGTCTCCGGGGCTCCTACGAGCAGTACTTC
-,TRBV4-2,TRBJ2-5,-,CASSQDRGQETQYF,TGTGCCAGCAGCCAAGATAGAGGGCAAGAGACCCAGTACTTC
-,TRBV19,TRBJ2-7,-,CASSMYAGRYEQYF,TGTGCCAGTAGTATGTACGCAGGGAGGTACGAGCAGTACTTC
-,TRBV28,TRBJ1-5,TRBD1,CASSEFGGTGSGQPQHF,TGTGCCAGCAGTGAATTCGGCGGGACAGGGTCGGGGCAGCCCCAGCATTTT
-,TRBV5-1,TRBJ2-7,TRBD2,CASSLRTSGYEQYF,TGCGCCAGCAGCTTGAGAACTAGCGGCTACGAGCAGTACTTC
-,TRBV28,TRBJ2-3,TRBD2,CASSLPPNGGAVDTQYF,TGTGCCAGCAGTTTACCCCCTAACGGGGGGGCCGTAGATACGCAGTATTTT
-,TRBV4-1,TRBJ2-7,TRBD1,CASSQLGLGQGEYEQYF,TGCGCCAGCAGCCAACTAGGCCTGGGACAGGGGGAGTACGAGCAGTACTTC
-,TRBV7-6,TRBJ2-1,TRBD2,CASSLDRGGLYNEQFF,TGTGCCAGCAGCTTAGATCGCGGGGGGCTTTACAATGAGCAGTTCTTC
-,TRBV19,TRBJ2-7,TRBD1,CASSIGADRGNEQYF,TGTGCCAGTAGTATCGGGGCTGACAGGGGCAACGAGCAGTACTTC
-,TRBV9,TRBJ1-6,TRBD1,CASSFRTGGNSPLHF,TGTGCCAGCAGCTTCCGGACAGGGGGAAATTCACCCCTCCACTTT
-,TRBV5-1,TRBJ2-3,TRBD2,CASSSSGGLSTDTQYF,TGCGCCAGCAGCTCAAGCGGGGGGCTAAGCACAGATACGCAGTATTTT
-,TRBV6-5,TRBJ1-2,-,CASSYVAGYGYTF,TGTGCCAGCAGTTACGTGGCGGGCTATGGCTACACCTTC
-,TRBV10-3,TRBJ1-4,-,CAIRSGTNEKLFF,TGTGCCATCAGATCGGGAACTAATGAAAAACTGTTTTTT
-,TRBV11-2,TRBJ2-3,-,CASSFLHHTDTQYF,TGTGCCAGCAGCTTTTTACATCACACAGATACGCAGTATTTT
-,TRBV5-3,TRBJ1-4,-,CARSSRGVEKEKLFF,TGTGCCAGAAGTTCCCGGGGGGTGGAGAAAGAAAAACTGTTTTTT
-,TRBV5-5,TRBJ2-7,TRBD1,CASSPVLGQGFYEQYF,TGTGCCAGCAGCCCTGTTCTGGGACAGGGGTTTTACGAGCAGTACTTC
few,TRBV2,TRBJ1-1,TRBD1,CASILDRVGTEAFF,TGTGCCAGCATTCTGGACAGGGTCGGCACTGAAGCTTTCTTT
-,TRBV11-1,TRBJ2-5,TRBD2,CASSRQTSGVVTQYF,TGTGCCAGCAGCCGGCAGACTAGCGGGGTCGTGACCCAGTACTTC
few,TRBV4-1,TRBJ2-5,-,CASSRTGTIQETQYF,TGCGCCAGCAGTCGGACCGGGACAATTCAAGAGACCCAGTACTTC
few,TRBV28,TRBJ2-7,TRBD1,CASKTPGQGYEQYF,TGTGCCAGCAAAACACCGGGACAGGGCTACGAGCAGTACTTC
-,TRBV18,TRBJ2-2,TRBD2,CASSPRGDHTGELFF,TGTGCCAGCTCACCGCGGGGGGATCACACCGGGGAGCTGTTTTTT
-,TRBV5-1,TRBJ2-1,TRBD1,CASSLDGQGRNNEQFF,TGCGCCAGCAGCTTGGACGGACAGGGGAGAAACAATGAGCAGTTCTTC
-,TRBV27,TRBJ1-1,-,CASSVSRTANTEAFF,TGTGCCAGCAGTGTCTCCCGGACAGCGAACACTGAAGCTTTCTTT
-,TRBV2,TRBJ1-1,-,CASSDRGPQYTEAFF,TGTGCCAGCAGTGACAGGGGCCCCCAATACACTGAAGCTTTCTTT
-,TRBV7-3,TRBJ1-1,-,CASRVSGGDTEAFF,TGTGCCAGCAGGGTTAGCGGCGGGGACACTGAAGCTTTCTTT
-,TRBV11-3,TRBJ1-6,-,CASSGRDSPLHF,TGTGCCAGCAGCGGTAGAGATTCACCCCTCCACTTT
-,TRBV19,TRBJ1-3,-,CASSILGAQGNTIYF,TGTGCCAGTAGTATATTAGGGGCACAAGGAAACACCATATATTTT
-,TRBV5-1,TRBJ1-6,-,CASSLVGVESPLHF,TGCGCCAGCAGCTTGGTCGGGGTAGAATCACCCCTCCACTTT